This record concerns one T cell receptor (beta chain) sequence. Its antigen is not identified. This entry comes from a study of response to subunit inactivated influenza vaccine. CDR3 length: 12 residues. V was trimmed by 10 bases and J by 4 bases, leaving 12 bases between them. CDR1 and CDR2 from the germline V gene are MNHNY and SVGAGI (reference sequence). TCRdb used MiXCR to reprocess the RT-PCR reads, holding one entry per CDR3 protein. The profile covers over 650,000 distinct CDR3 sequences, with roughly 18% appearing a single time and 11% taken by the ten largest. Findings and limits, study-wide: That few new T cells are recruited by each seasonal influenza vaccination was the authors' suggestion.

Sequenced material: PBMCs from blood, taken 4 to 6 days after vaccination. The clonotype was recovered from a man aged 50 to 60 who received an inactivated influenza vaccine. V gene TRBV6-6 combines with J gene TRBJ2-3; no clear D. CDR3 residues: CATGSGSDTQYF. The CDR3, as DNA: TGTGCCACCGGATCCGGGTCAGATACGCAGTATTTT.